The T cell receptor beta chain under discussion was sequenced for a study of blood T cell repertoires in COVID-19. Study-level information: Specimens from acute and convalescent COVID-19 originated in the United States, Italy and Spain. Sample material is recorded as cDNA or gDNA derived from T cells, B-cell-depleted T cells, or PBMCs.

Seattle patients were enrolled during active infection and followed longitudinally. Germline CDR1 and CDR2: MDHEN and SYDVKM. This CDR3 spans 16 amino acids. Between the trimmed V and J ends, which lost 5 bases and 5 bases, there was a span of 16 bases. The method was immunoSEQ multiplex PCR; TCRdb's version includes in-frame clones alone and lacks a portion of them. This sample has over 250,000 clones, with 75% to 95% found just once. This chain uses TRBV28 with TRBJ1-6; D may be TRBD1 (5 bases). The receptor's source is a person aged 18-30 years with COVID-19, enrolled during active disease. Sequencing input: peripheral blood. The CDR3 DNA reads as TGTGCCAGCAGTGGGGCCCGAAACACCGATAATTCACCCCTCCACTTT. It codes for CASSGARNTDNSPLHF.